The 11 T cell receptor beta chains below come from one sample, sequenced in a study of T cells in women clearing cervical HPV infection. The data were produced by immunoSEQ multiplex PCR, yet TCRdb's version contains in-frame clones alone and is incomplete. Its listing shows 35,000 to 45,000 clones. Sequenced sample: blood buffy coat. The receptor set was obtained from a woman between 18 and 69 years old with a cervical HPV16 infection that either progressed to CIN3+ or cleared (not recorded which).

Concerning this clone: The observed sequence ends 3 residues before the CDR3 terminus, with the missing tail filled in from the germline J gene. The chain combines TRBV10-2 with TRBJ2-5; 7 bases fit TRBD2. Germline V lookup: CDR1 WSHSY, CDR2 SAAADI. After removal of 6 bases from V and 5 bases from J, the junction contained 15 bases not matched to a gene. The CDR3 contains 16 residues. The CDR3 here is CASRRLAGTSEETQYF. Partial CDR3 DNA: TGCGCCAGCAGGCGACTAGCCGGAACGTCGGAGGAGACC.

Comment on this clone: The read ends 3 residues before the CDR3 terminus; that terminus is restored from the germline J gene. This chain uses TRBV5-1 with TRBJ2-3; 11 bases line up with TRBD1. CDR1 is SGHRS, CDR2 YFSETQ, per germline. This CDR3 comprises 15 residues. The CDR3 here is CASSFGQGAILTQYF. CDR3 DNA, as far as it was read: TGCGCCAGCAGCTTCGGACAGGGGGCTATCCTAACG.

As concerns this clone: With the read ending 3 residues before the CDR3 end, the germline J gene is used to fill in that end. This sequence joins TRBV5-1 and TRBJ1-6; TRBD1 matches 9 bases. The CDR3 runs to 14 residues. The V segment lost 3 bases and the J segment 7 bases; nucleotides outside the gene matches: 2. CDR1 and CDR2 (germline): SGHRS, YFSETQ. CDR3 amino acids: CASSSGTGNSPLHF. The part of the CDR3 DNA that was read is TGCGCCAGCAGCTCCGGGACAGGGAATTCACCC.

About this clone itself: The sequenced fragment ends 3 residues before the CDR3 boundary, so the rest is inferred from the germline J gene. This rearrangement joins TRBV5-1 to TRBJ2-1; 8 nucleotides agree with TRBD1. This CDR3 comprises 13 residues. The V gene's germline CDR1 is SGHRS and CDR2 YFSETQ. V lost 4 bases, J lost 6 bases, and 3 bases stayed unmatched. The CDR3 loop is CASSMDRVNEQFF. Incomplete CDR3 DNA: TGCGCCAGCAGCATGGACAGGGTCAATGAG.

About this clone: The read comes to an end 3 residues before the CDR3 does, leaving the germline J gene to fill in the end. The chain uses TRBV20-1 and TRBJ2-5; 14 nucleotides match TRBD2. This CDR3 region has 18 residues. CDR1 and CDR2 from the germline V gene are DFQATT and SNEGSKA (reference sequence). V gave up 6 bases and J gave up 4 bases; unmatched junction bases: 16. The sequenced CDR3 bases are TGCAGTGCAATTTCGGGACTAGCGGGAGAGGAGCGTCCAGAGACC. Protein sequence: CSAISGLAGEERPET. From start to end, the CDR3 is CSAISGLAGEERPETQYF.

Turning to this clone: The read stops 3 residues short of the end of the CDR3; the missing end is completed from the germline J gene. The chain is built from TRBV19 and TRBJ1-2; D possibly corresponds to TRBD1 (5 bases). Germline-derived CDR1 and CDR2 are LNHDA and SQIVND (reference sequence). Trimming left V 6 bases short and J 3 bases short, with 5 bases between. The CDR3 has 11 amino acids. The sequenced CDR3 bases are TGTGCCAGTAGACAGGACTATGGC. This encodes CASRQDYG. The whole CDR3 sequence reads CASRQDYGYTF.

A word on this clone: Sequencing ends 3 residues short of the CDR3 end; the germline J gene provides the rest. The chain combines TRBV20-1 with TRBJ1-6; possibly TRBD1 for D (5 bases). The germline CDR1 and CDR2 sequences are DFQATT and SNEGSKA (reference sequence). V lost 4 bases and J 7 bases, leaving 8 bases between the germline ends. This CDR3 region has 12 residues. The sequenced CDR3 bases are TGCAGTGCTATTGGGGGGAATTCACCC. As protein: CSAIGGNSP. The CDR3 in full is CSAIGGNSPLHF.

Concerning this clone itself: The sequence runs out 3 residues before the end of the CDR3; the remainder is reconstructed from the germline J gene. The chain carries TRBV5-1 and TRBJ2-7; D is unclear. The CDR3 extends over 12 amino acids. Germline V gene data show CDR1 as SGHRS and CDR2 as YFSETQ. V lost 0 bases and J lost 5, with 6 bases in between. The covered CDR3 bases are TGCGCCAGCAGCTTGGCAGGTAACGAG. Its translation is CASSLAGNE. The whole CDR3 is CASSLAGNEQYF.

Remarks on this clone: Read coverage stops 3 residues before the CDR3 terminus; the germline J gene supplies the remainder. V and J are TRBV5-4 and TRBJ2-5; a weak D match, TRBD2 (6 bases). The CDR3 covers 13 residues. Germline CDR1 and CDR2: SGHNT and YYREEE (reference sequence). V lost 3 bases and J 5 bases, leaving 11 bases between the germline ends. The DNA read from the CDR3 is TGTGCCAGCAGCTCCTTTGCGGGGGAGACC. Residues: CASSSFAGET. The complete CDR3 sequence is CASSSFAGETQYF.

To note about this clone: Read data end 3 residues before the CDR3 end; the end is taken from the germline J gene. The chain couples TRBV10-2 to TRBJ1-1, with TRBD1 identical over 7 bases. CDR3 length: 13 amino acids. V dropped 7 bases and J dropped 1; count of bases not matched to a gene: 3. The V gene's germline CDR1 is WSHSY and CDR2 SAAADI. CDR3 DNA, as far as it was read: TGCGCCAGCAAGGGGGCAGCGAACACTGAA. As protein: CASKGAANTE. The full-length CDR3 reads as CASKGAANTEAFF.

As to this clone: The read gets to within 3 residues of the CDR3 end, and the germline J gene fills in the rest. J is TRBJ1-4 and V is TRBV7-3; 7 bases align to TRBD1. CDR3 length: 14 amino acids. V was pared by 5 bases and J by 5 bases, with 5 bases of the junction left unmatched. Germline CDR1 SGHTA, CDR2 FQGTGA. CDR3 loop: CASSATGRNEKLFF. The DNA read from the CDR3 is TGTGCCAGCAGCGCGACAGGGAGAAATGAAAAA.